This paragraph covers one T cell receptor (beta chain) sequence. Its antigen is unidentified. This CDR3 region has 14 residues. Germline CDR1 ENHRY, CDR2 SYGVKD. Between the trimmed V and J ends, which lost 2 bases and 0 bases, there was a span of 5 bases. The sample comes from a study of chemoradiotherapy in HPV16-positive cancers. Overall study context: Candidate HPV-specific clones and shared TCR motifs came from two HPV16-positive patients. General study findings and limits: For HPV16-positive patients, expanding HPV-responsive T cells associated with longer recurrence-free survival.

TCRdb's table, derived via immunoSEQ multiplex PCR, lists solely in-frame clones and lacks some. The sample includes 20,000 to 30,000 clones, about 90% of them seen just once. Repeated repertoire sampling spanned the course of chemoradiotherapy. This specimen was blood, taken from a patient who underwent chemoradiotherapy. V usage is TRBV10-3 and J usage is TRBJ1-5; D call uncertain. This clonotype was obtained from a human donor with HPV-associated anogenital cancer. The CDR3 sequence: CAISEENSNQPQHF. The CDR3 nucleotides are TGTGCCATCAGTGAGGAGAATAGCAATCAGCCCCAGCATTTT.